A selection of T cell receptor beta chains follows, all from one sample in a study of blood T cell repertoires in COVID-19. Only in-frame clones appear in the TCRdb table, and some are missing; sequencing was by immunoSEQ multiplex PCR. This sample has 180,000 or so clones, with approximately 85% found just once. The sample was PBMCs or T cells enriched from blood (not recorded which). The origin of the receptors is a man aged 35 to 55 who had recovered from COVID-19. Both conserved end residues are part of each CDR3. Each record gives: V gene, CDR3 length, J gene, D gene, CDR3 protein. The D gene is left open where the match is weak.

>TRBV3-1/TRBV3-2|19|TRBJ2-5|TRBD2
CASSRTNPRLAGLQETQYF
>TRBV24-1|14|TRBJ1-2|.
CATSDTQTGYGYTF
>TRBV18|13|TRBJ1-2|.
CASSPGRMYGYTF
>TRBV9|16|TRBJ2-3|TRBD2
CASSALAGPGTDTQYF
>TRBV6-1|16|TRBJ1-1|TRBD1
CASSEIGAGGNTEAFF
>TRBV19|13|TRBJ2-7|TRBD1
CATCPTGAYEQYF
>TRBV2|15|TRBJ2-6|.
CASSPRSSGANVLTF
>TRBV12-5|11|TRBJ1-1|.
CASGTTGEAFF
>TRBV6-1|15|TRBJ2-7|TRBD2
CASSDPAGVLYEQYF
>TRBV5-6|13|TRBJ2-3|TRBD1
CASYRGLTDTQYF
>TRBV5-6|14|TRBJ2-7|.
CASSPIARGGEQYF
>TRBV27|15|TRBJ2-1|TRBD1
CASSPGQGARGEQFF
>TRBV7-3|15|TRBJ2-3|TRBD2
CASSLGTKSTDTQYF
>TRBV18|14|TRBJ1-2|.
CASSPGPGLYGYTF
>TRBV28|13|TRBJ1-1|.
CASSQSGWTEAFF
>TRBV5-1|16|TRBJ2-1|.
CASSLSYGGPVNEQFF
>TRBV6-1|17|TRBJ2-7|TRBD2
CASSEVASGRWSYEQYF
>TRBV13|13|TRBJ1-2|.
CASSLGRRDGYTF
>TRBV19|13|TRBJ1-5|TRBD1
CASRLDRGQPQHF
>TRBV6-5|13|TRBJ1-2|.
CASRQTANYGYTF
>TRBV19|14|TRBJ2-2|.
CASSRDSNTGELFF
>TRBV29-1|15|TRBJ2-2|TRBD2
CSAAKRGANTGELFF
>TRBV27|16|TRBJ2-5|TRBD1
CASSPDRGRSVETQYF
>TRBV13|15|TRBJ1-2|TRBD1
CASRDTLTGGNGYTF
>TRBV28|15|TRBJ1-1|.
CASSPPPRGATEAFF
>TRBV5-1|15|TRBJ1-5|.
CASSPVGGRNQPQHF
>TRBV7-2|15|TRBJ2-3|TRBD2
CASSSLAGALYTQYF
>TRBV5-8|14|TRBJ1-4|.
CASRKQATNEKLFF
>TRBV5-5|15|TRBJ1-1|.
CASRPQGIGDTEAFF
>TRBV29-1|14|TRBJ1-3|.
CSVLGGTSGNTIYF
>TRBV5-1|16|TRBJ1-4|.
CASSLEILGAGEKLFF
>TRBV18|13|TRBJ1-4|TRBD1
CASSLAGTEGLFF
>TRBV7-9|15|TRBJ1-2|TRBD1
CASSGQGSPNYGYTF
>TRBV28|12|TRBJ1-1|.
CASSFTVTEAFF
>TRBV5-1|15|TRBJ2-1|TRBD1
CASSNRDRGDYEQFF
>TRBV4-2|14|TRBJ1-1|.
CASNFFIGGTEAFF
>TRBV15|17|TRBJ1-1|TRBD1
CATSRPPGQPLNTEAFF
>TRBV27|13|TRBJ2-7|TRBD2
CASNGGRAYEQYF
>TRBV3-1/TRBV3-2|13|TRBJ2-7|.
CASSPRLVGEQYF
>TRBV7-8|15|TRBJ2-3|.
CASSPRDSSTDTQYF
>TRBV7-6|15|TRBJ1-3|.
CASSLSRGGGNTIYF
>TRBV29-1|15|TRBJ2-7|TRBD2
CSVEVAGERAYEQYF
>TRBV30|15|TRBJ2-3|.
CAWSVQSSSTDTQYF
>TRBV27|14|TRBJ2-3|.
CASSRSKGADTQYF
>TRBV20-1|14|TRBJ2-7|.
CSASQTRGSYEQYF
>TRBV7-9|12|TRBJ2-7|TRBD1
CAGWTGGGEQYF
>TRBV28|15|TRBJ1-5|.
CASSSPTHSNQPQHF
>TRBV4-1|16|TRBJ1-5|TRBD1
CASSPLGQGVGQPQHF
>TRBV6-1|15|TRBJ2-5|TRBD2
CASSEFPGGLETQYF
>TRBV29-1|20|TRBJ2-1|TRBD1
CSVEAPRGRGRIRDYNEQFF
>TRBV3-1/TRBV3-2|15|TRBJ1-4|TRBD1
CASSQGQGFGEKLFF
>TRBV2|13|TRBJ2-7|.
CASTRDWNYEQYF
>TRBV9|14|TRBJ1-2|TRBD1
CASSVVDRGDGYTF